Reported below is one T cell receptor (beta chain). The target antigen is unknown. The same CDR3 can be traced to other DNA sequences in this sample. These data are taken from a study of shared clonotypes between healthy human individuals. Study-wide results and caveats: In general, naive subsets displayed greater estimated richness than memory subsets did. Non-shared clonotypes displayed generation probabilities falling below those of clonotypes present in all four donors.

Only in-frame clones appear in the TCRdb table, and some are missing; sequencing was by immunoSEQ multiplex PCR. The sample has more than 900,000 clones; about four fifths are singletons. The donor cohort consisted entirely of Caucasian adults residing in Nashville, Tennessee. The split of CD4+ cells yielded CD45RA+ naive and CD45RA-negative memory subsets. The length of the CDR3 is 14 residues. Germline CDR1 LGHNA, CDR2 YNFKEQ. V was pared by 1 base and J by 3 bases, with 10 bases between. The sequencing sample was made of memory CD4+ T cells from PBMCs. Subset described: CD45RA-negative fraction. V gene TRBV4-2 combines with J gene TRBJ2-7; a possible D gene is TRBD2 (6 bases). The sequence came from a man in his late teens or twenties in good health. Some clones in this sample may be carry-over from other donors' samples. This chain's CDR3 is CASSQVAGLYEQYF. The CDR3 DNA is TGTGCCAGCAGCCAAGTGGCGGGGCTCTACGAGCAGTACTTC.